The present TCR beta chain was sequenced within a study of T cells in Graves' hyperthyroidism and ophthalmopathy (dated by TCRdb to between 2017 and 2020). Looking at the study overall: Peripheral blood samples were taken at the time of initial diagnosis, prior to any treatment. The paper describes TCR Vbeta CDR3 sequencing of more than 120 peripheral blood samples, made up of some 40 ophthalmopathy patients, some 76 hyperthyroidism patients and around 17 progressor patients. Whether ophthalmopathy could be predicted prospectively was tested in an independent validation cohort made up of roughly 19 hyperthyroidism patients plus 17 patients who later progressed to ophthalmopathy. A discovery cohort of fewer than 110 patients, fewer than 50 with Graves' ophthalmopathy and under 60 with stable Graves' hyperthyroidism, was used to find distinguishing TCR V-J signatures. After blood sampling, hyperthyroidism patients were treated with methimazole at a starting dose of 30 mg daily, and ophthalmopathy patients were treated with high-dose intravenous methylprednisolone. In addition, the study compared T-cell repertoires in thyroid tissue and in blood from five to seven Graves' hyperthyroidism patients. For training and testing, the 80 to 100 patients in the discovery cohort were randomly divided in a 7:3 ratio. Overall study results and their limits: In cross-validation, a model built on a 13 V-J signature told ophthalmopathy apart from stable hyperthyroidism with approximately 90% sensitivity and roughly 81% specificity, and in testing the same model reached 80%/75%. In validation, the model predicted progression to ophthalmopathy with around 71% sensitivity and less than 80% specificity, a median of about 6 months before onset. Sample size was not statistically predetermined, and investigators were not blinded to group allocation. Most expanded thyroid clonotypes (frequency above 0.001) were also found in blood, which suggests that blood repertoires may mirror thyroid immune responses.

CDR1 KGHSH and CDR2 LQKENI are derived from the germline V gene. Trimming takes 5 bases from V and 1 base from J, and the germline ends sit 14 bases apart. The CDR3 holds 15 amino acids from the cysteine to the phenylalanine. Here the CDR3 DNA is all that survives: 45 bases in frame from base 1. Stable Graves' hyperthyroidism was defined as no progression to ophthalmopathy during 18 months of follow-up. Hyperthyroidism patients were newly diagnosed, had a disease duration of under 2 months, and were aged 18 to 65 years. The study excluded patients with uncontrolled infections, other autoimmune diseases, pregnancy or lactation. Diagnoses relied on clinical symptoms, serum thyroxine and TRAb, thyroid ultrasound and orbital computed tomography. Ficoll-Paque density gradient centrifugation was used to isolate PBMCs from about 9.4 ml of fresh peripheral blood. Trizol reagent was used to extract total RNA, and RNA quality was then checked on an Agilent 2100 Bioanalyzer.

Concerning this clonotype: Its recognized antigen is unknown. Base qualities are not at hand, and no much larger clone is one base apart.

The TCR beta CDR3 regions were amplified from RNA transcripts. For the first round of RT-PCR on the TCR CDR3, the HTBI primer set was used together with the Qiagen OneStep RT-PCR kit. The libraries were constructed in a second round of multiplex PCR and then size-selected and purified. Paired-end sequencing of the libraries was performed with 100 bp reads on an Illumina HiSeq2000. The original pipeline was this. SOAPnuke was used to process the raw data, throwing out any read that contained adapters or uncalled bases, had a mean Phred below 15, or lacked an exact constant-primer or identifier match. High-quality paired reads were merged with COPE v1.2.5, and unique nucleotide sequences were defined as clonotypes. Clonotypes were aligned to IMGT TRBV, TRBD and TRBJ reference segments using MiTCR v1.1. The analysis was restricted to V-J combinations with a frequency above 0.0001, which together covered around 99% of the repertoires. A TCS score was defined as the ratio of F50 (clonal expansion) to E x V (chaos), with BLOSUM62-based TCRdist applied between CDR3 peptides within each V-J. Welch's t-statistics and random forest reduced around 550 V-J features to 13, which were used in a naive Bayes classifier (R e1071). Thyroid-blood repertoire similarity was quantified with the Morisita-Horn index. TCRdb's own reprocessing of the public reads used fastp at Q25 and MiXCR and kept productive beta chains. Each entry merges the rows of one CDR3 protein and shows their most common DNA and genes. These V and J calls are TCRdb output, not the study's own analysis. In this sample the table shows around 760,000 distinct CDR3 sequences, 35% of which occur a single time. Around a third of the sample goes to the ten largest clones.

Sample: blood. This receptor was taken from a woman aged 35 to 49 with Graves' hyperthyroidism. The sequence is built from TRBV18 and TRBJ1-1, with no confidently assigned D gene. CDR3 protein: CASSRSEKGNTEAFF. The DNA sequence is given as TGTGCCAGCTCAAGATCAGAAAAAGGGAACACTGAAGCTTTCTTT.